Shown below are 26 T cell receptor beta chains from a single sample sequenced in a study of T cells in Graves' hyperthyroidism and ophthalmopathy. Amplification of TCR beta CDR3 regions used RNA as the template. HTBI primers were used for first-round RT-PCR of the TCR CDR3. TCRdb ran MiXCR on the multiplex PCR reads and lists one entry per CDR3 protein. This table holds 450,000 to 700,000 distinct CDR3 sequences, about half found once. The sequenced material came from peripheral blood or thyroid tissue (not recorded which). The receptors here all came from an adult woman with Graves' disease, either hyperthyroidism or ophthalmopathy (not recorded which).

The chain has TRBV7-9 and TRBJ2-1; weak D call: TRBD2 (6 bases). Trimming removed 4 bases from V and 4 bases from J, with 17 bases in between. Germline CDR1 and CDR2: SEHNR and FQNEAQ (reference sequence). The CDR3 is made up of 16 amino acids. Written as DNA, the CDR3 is TGTGCCAGCAGCTCGTTTCGCGGGGCCCAATACAATGAGCAGTTCTTC. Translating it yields CASSSFRGAQYNEQFF.

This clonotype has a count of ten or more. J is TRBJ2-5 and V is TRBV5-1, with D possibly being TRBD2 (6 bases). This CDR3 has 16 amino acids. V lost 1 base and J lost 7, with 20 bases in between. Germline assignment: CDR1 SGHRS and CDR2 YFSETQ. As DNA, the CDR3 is TGCGCCAGCAGCTTGACTGCTAGCGACACCTCGGGGACCCAGTACTTC. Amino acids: CASSLTASDTSGTQYF.

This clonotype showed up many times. Here the CDR3 reads CSVGTLKGGELFF. The DNA of the CDR3 is TGCAGCGTTGGGACTCTGAAGGGCGGGGAGCTGTTTTTT. This chain connects TRBV29-1 to TRBJ2-2; a weak D match, TRBD2 (5 bases). This CDR3 comprises 13 residues. The germline V gene has CDR1 SQVTM and CDR2 ANQGSEA. V was shortened by 4 bases and J by 7 bases, with 13 bases between the two germline ends.

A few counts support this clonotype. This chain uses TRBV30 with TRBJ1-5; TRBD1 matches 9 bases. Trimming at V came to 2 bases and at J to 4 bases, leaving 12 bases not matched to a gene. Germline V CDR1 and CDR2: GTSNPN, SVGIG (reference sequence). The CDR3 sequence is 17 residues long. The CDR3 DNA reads TGTGCCTGGAGTCCTAGGACAGGGGAGCATTGGAATCAGCCCCAGCATTTT. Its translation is CAWSPRTGEHWNQPQHF.

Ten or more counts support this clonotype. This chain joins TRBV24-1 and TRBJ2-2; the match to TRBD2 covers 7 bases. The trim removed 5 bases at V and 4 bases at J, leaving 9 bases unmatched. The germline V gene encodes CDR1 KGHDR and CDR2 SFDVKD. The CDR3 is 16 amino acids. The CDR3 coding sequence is TGTGCCACCAGTGCTCTGGGCGGGAGCCCCACCGGGGAGCTGTTTTTT. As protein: CATSALGGSPTGELFF.

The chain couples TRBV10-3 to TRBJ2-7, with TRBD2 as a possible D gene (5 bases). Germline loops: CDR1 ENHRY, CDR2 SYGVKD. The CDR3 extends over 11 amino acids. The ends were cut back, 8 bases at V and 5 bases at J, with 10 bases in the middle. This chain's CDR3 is CAIRGLHEQYF. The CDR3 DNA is TGTGCCATCCGGGGTTTACACGAGCAGTACTTC.

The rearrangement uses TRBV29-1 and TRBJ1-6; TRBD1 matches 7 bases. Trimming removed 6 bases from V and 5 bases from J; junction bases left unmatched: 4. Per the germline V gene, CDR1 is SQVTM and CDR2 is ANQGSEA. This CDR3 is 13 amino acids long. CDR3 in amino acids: CSVKGTDNSPLHF. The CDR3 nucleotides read TGCAGCGTAAAGGGGACAGATAATTCACCCCTCCACTTT. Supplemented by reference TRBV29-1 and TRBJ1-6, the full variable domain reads SAVISQKPSRDICQRGTSLTIQCQVDSQVTMMFWYRQQPGQSLTLIATANQGSEATYESGFVIDKFPISRPNLTFSTLTVSNMSPEDSSIYLCSVKGTDNSPLHFGNGTRLTVT.

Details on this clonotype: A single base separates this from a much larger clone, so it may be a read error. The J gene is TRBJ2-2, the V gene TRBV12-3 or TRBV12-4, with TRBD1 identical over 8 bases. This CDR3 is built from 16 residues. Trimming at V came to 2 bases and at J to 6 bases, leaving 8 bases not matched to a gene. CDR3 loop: CASSLFARGLAGELFF. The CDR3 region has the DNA TGTGCCAGCAGTTTATTCGCCAGGGGGCTCGCCGGGGAGCTGTTTTTT.

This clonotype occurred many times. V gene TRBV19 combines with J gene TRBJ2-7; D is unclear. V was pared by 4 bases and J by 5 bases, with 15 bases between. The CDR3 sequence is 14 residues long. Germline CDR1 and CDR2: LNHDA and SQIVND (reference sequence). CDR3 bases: TGTGCCAGTAGTAAAGTCCAGGAGTCGGACGAGCAGTACTTC. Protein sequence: CASSKVQESDEQYF.

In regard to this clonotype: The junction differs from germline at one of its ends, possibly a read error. The chain's CDR3 is CASSLALNSANYGYTF. The DNA of the CDR3 is TGCGCCAGCAGCTTGGCGTTGAATTCAGCTAACTATGGCTACACCTTC. The chain links TRBV9 to TRBJ1-2; D call uncertain. Germline-derived CDR1 and CDR2 are SGDLS and YYNGEE. The CDR3 is 16 residues long. The variable domain in full, completed from reference TRBV9 and TRBJ1-2, reads DSGVTQTPKHLITATGQRVTLRCSPRSGDLSVYWYQQSLDQGLQFLIQYYNGEERAKGNILERFSAQQFPDLHSELNLSSLELGDSALYFCASSLALNSANYGYTFGSGTRLTVV.

The CDR3 nucleotides read TGTGCCATCAGTGAGTCAGCCGCGAACACCGGGGAGCTGTTTTTT. It is translated as CAISESAANTGELFF. The rearrangement uses TRBV10-3 and TRBJ2-2; D gene ambiguous. This CDR3 is 15 amino acids long. CDR1 ENHRY and CDR2 SYGVKD come from the germline V gene. V gave up 0 bases and J gave up 0 bases, with 5 bases separating them.

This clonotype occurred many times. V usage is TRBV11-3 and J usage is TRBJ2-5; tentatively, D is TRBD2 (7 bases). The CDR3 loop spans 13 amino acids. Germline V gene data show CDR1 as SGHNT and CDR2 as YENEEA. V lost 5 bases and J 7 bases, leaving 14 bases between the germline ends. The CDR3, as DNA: TGTGCCAGCAGCCCAGGACTAGGGGGGACCCAGTACTTC. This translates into CASSPGLGGTQYF.

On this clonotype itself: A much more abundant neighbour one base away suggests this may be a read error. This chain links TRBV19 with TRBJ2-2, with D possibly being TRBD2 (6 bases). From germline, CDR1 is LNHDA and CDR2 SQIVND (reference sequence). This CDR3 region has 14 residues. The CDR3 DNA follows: TGTGCCAGTCGACGCGGGCGGGAACCCGGGGAGCTGCTTTTT. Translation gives CASRRGREPGELLF.

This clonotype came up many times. CDR3 DNA: TGCAGCGTTGACCGACTAAGAGGGGGGGCTTTCTTT. This sequence encodes CSVDRLRGGAFF. The chain carries TRBV29-1 and TRBJ1-1; D is possibly TRBD1 (6 bases). Germline-derived CDR1 and CDR2 are SQVTM and ANQGSEA. CDR3 length: 12 amino acids. The V gene lost 3 bases and the J gene lost 11 bases, with 16 bases spanning the gap.

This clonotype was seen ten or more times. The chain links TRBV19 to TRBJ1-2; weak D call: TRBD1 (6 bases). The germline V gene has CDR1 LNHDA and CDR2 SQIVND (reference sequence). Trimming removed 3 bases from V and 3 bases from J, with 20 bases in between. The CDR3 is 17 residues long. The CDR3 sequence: CASSIQAPGHIDYGYTF. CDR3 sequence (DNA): TGTGCCAGTAGTATTCAAGCACCGGGACACATAGACTATGGCTACACCTTC.

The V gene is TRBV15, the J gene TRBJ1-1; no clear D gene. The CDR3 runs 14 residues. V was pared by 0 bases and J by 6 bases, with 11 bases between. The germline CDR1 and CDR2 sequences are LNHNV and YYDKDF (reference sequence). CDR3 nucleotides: TGTGCCACCAGCAGAGATAGGTCGGGGTCTGAAGCTTTCTTT. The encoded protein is CATSRDRSGSEAFF.

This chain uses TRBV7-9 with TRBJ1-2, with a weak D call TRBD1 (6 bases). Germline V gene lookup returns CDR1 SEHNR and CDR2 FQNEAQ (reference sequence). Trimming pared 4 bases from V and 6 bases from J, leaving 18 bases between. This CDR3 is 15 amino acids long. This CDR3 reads CASSSTNRAGDGYTF. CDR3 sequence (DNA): TGTGCCAGCAGCTCTACCAACAGGGCCGGGGATGGCTACACCTTC.

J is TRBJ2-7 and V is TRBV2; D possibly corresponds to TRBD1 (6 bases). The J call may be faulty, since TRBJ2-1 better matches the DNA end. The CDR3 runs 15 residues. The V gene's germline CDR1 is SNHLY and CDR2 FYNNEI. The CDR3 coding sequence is TGTGCCAGCAGTTACTTAGGGGGCTCCTACAATGAGCAGTTCTTC. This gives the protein CASSYLGGSYNEQFF.

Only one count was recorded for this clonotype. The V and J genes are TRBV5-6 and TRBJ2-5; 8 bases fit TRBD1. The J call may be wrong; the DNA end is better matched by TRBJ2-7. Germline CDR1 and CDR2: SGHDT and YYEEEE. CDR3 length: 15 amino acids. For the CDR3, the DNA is TGTGCCAGCAGCTTGGGACAGGGGCATATCTACGAGCAGTACTTC. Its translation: CASSLGQGHIYEQYF.

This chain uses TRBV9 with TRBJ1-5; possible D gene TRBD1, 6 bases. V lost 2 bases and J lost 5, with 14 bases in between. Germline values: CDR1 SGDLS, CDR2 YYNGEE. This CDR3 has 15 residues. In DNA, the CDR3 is TGTGCCAGCAGCGTTGGTGGGGGCGAAGATCAGCCCCAGCATTTT. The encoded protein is CASSVGGGEDQPQHF.

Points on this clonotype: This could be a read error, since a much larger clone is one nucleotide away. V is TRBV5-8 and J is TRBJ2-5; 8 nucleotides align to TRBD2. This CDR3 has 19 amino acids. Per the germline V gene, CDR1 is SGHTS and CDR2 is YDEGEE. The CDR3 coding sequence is TGCGCCAGCAGCCTACCCCTGGGACCCAGCGGGAGCGCCGGAGAGACCCAGTACTTC. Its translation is CASSLPLGPSGSAGETQYF.

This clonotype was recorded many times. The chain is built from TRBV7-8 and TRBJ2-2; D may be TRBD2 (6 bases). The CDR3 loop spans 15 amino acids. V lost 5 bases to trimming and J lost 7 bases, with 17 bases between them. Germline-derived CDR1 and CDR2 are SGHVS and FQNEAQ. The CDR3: CASSRRGLYGGELFF. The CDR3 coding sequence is TGTGCCAGCAGCCGACGGGGACTCTATGGCGGGGAGCTGTTTTTT.

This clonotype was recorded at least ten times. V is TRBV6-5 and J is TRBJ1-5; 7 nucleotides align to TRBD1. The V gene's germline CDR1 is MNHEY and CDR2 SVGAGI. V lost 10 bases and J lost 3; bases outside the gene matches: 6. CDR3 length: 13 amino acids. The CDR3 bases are TGTGCCACCCGACAGGGTCTCAATCAGCCCCAGCATTTT. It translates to CATRQGLNQPQHF.

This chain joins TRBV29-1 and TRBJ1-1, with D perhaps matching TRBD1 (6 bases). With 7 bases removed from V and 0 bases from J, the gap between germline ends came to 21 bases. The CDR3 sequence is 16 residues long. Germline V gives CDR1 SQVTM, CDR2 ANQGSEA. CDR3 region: CSAMGPEGGLNTEAFF. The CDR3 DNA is TGCAGCGCGATGGGGCCAGAGGGGGGATTGAACACTGAAGCTTTCTTT.

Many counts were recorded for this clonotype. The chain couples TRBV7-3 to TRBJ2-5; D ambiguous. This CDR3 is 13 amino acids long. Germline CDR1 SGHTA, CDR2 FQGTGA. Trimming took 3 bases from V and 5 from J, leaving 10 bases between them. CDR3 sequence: CASSLWVGETQYF. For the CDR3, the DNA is TGTGCCAGCAGCTTGTGGGTCGGGGAGACCCAGTACTTC.

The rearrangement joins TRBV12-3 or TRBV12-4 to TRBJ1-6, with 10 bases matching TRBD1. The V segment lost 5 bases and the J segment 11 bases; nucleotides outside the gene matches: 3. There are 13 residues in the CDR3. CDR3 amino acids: CASSPGQGTPLHF. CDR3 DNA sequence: TGTGCCAGCAGTCCGGGACAGGGGACACCCCTCCACTTT.